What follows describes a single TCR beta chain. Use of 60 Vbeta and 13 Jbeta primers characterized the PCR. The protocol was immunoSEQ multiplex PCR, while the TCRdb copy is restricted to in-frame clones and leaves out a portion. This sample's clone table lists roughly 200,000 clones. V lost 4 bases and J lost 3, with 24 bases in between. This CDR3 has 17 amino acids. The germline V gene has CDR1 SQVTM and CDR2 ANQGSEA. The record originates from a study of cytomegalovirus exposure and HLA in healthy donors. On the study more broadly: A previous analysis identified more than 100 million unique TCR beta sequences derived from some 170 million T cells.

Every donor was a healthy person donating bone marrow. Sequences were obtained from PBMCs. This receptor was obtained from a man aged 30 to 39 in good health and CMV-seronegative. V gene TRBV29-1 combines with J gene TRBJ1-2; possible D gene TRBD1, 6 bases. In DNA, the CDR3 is TGCAGCGTTGTGGGGTGGGGGGGCGCGAATCTTGACTATGGCTACACCTTC. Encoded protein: CSVVGWGGANLDYGYTF.